The 6 T cell receptor beta chains in this list originate from one sample, sequenced in a study of cytomegalovirus exposure and HLA in healthy donors (TCRdb year 2017). Receptor amplification or capture employed the immunoSEQ multiplex PCR assay. A mixture of 60 forward primers for TCR Vbeta segments and 13 reverse primers for TCR Jbeta segments was used in the multiplex PCR. The clones in this table, taken by TCRdb from immuneACCESS, are in-frame only. Not every clone is retained; where verified, under half of the shortfall comes from an unresolved V gene, and the cause of the rest is unknown. This sample has 200,000 to 300,000 clones in its table, and 82% of those were observed once. The ten largest clones take up 5.4% of the sample. The sequencing input was PBMCs. The receptors were gathered from a woman in her thirties or forties in good health and CMV-seropositive.

The chain combines TRBV19 with TRBJ1-1, with D uncertain. Trimming removed 5 bases from V and 8 bases from J, with 9 bases in between. CDR1 is LNHDA and CDR2 is SQIVND in the germline V gene (reference sequence). This CDR3 is built from 11 residues. CDR3 sequence: CASSFGWEAFF. The DNA of the CDR3 is TGTGCCAGTAGTTTCGGGTGGGAAGCTTTCTTT.

The chain combines TRBV30 with TRBJ1-1; D remains ambiguous. Trimming took off 8 bases at V and 5 bases at J, with 18 bases between the two ends. This CDR3 has 13 residues. Germline V CDR1 and CDR2: GTSNPN, SVGIG (reference sequence). The CDR3 region is CALGSGRLTEAFF. The CDR3 DNA sequence: TGTGCCCTTGGATCTGGGAGGCTGACTGAAGCTTTCTTT. Together with reference TRBV30 and TRBJ1-1, the CDR3 gives the full variable domain: SQTIHQWPATLVQPVGSPLSLECTVEGTSNPNLYWYRQAAGRGLQLLFYSVGIGQISSEVPQNLSASRPQDRQFILSSKKLLLSDSGFYLCALGSGRLTEAFFGQGTRLTVV.

CDR3 protein: CASSLEGRVRYGYTF. Here the CDR3 DNA reads TGTGCCAGCAGCTTAGAGGGCAGGGTGCGATATGGCTACACCTTC. This chain uses TRBV7-8 with TRBJ1-2, with D perhaps TRBD1 (5 bases). Trimming stripped 1 base from V and 5 bases from J, with 14 bases between. The CDR3 has 15 amino acids. Germline-derived CDR1 and CDR2 are SGHVS and FQNEAQ.

J is TRBJ1-1 and V is TRBV7-9, with D perhaps TRBD1 (6 bases). The CDR3 runs to 15 residues. V gave up 5 bases and J gave up 2 bases, with 15 bases separating them. CDR1 and CDR2 (germline): SEHNR, FQNEAQ (reference sequence). CDR3 residues: CASSGYREKNTEAFF. DNA for the CDR3: TGTGCCAGCAGCGGGTACAGGGAGAAAAACACTGAAGCTTTCTTT.

The chain has TRBV7-3 and TRBJ2-2; TRBD1 might be the D (5 bases). Germline-derived CDR1 and CDR2 are SGHTA and FQGTGA. With 5 bases removed from V and 3 bases from J, the gap between germline ends came to 13 bases. This CDR3 is 15 amino acids long. The CDR3 coding sequence is TGTGCCAGCAGCCCCCGCAGGGCGGACACCGGGGAGCTGTTTTTT. Its protein product is CASSPRRADTGELFF.

The rearrangement joins TRBV11-2 to TRBJ2-7; 8 bases agree with TRBD1. V dropped 2 bases and J dropped 3; count of bases not matched to a gene: 6. This CDR3 has 15 amino acids. The V gene's germline CDR1 is SGHAT and CDR2 FQNNGV. As DNA, the CDR3 is TGTGCCAGCAGCTTACTAAGGACAGGGCACTACGAGCAGTACTTC. Protein sequence: CASSLLRTGHYEQYF.